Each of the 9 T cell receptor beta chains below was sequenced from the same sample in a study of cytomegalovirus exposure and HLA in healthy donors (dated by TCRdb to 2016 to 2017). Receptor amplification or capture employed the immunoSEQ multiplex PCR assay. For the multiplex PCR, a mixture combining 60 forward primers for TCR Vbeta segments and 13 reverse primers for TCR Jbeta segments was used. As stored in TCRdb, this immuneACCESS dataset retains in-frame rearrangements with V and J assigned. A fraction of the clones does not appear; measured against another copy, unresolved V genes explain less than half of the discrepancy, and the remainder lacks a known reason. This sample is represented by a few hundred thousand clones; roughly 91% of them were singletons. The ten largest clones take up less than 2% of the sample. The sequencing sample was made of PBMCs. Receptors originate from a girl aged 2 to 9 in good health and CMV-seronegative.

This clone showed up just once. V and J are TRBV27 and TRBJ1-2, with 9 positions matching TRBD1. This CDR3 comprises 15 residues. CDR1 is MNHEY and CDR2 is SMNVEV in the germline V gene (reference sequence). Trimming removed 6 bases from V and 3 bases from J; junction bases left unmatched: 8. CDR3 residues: CASRPADRGDYGYTF. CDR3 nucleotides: TGTGCCAGCAGACCGGCGGACAGGGGAGACTATGGCTACACCTTC.

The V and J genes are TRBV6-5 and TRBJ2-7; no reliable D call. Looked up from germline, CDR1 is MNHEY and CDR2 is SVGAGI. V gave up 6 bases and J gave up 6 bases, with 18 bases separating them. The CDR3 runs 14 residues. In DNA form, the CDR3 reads TGTGCCAGCAGAAGCCCCTCTCTTAGCCCCGAGCAGTACTTC. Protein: CASRSPSLSPEQYF.

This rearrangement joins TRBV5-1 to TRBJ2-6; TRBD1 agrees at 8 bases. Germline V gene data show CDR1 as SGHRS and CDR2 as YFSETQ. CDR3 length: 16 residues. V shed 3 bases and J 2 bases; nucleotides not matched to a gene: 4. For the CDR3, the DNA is TGCGCCAGCAGCTCGCTGGACAGGGCTGGGGCCAACGTCCTGACTTTC. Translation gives CASSSLDRAGANVLTF.

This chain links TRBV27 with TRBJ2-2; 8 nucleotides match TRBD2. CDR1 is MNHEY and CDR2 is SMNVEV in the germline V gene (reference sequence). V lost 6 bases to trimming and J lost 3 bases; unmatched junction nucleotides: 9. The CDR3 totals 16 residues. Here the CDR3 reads CASSYSAGEDTGELFF. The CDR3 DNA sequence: TGTGCCAGCAGCTACTCAGCGGGAGAGGACACCGGGGAGCTGTTTTTT.

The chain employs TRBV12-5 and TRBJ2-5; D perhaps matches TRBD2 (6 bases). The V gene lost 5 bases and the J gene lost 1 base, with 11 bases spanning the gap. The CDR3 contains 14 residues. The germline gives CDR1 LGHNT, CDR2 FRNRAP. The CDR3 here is CASGQGTRQETQYF. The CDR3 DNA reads TGTGCTAGTGGTCAAGGGACTCGCCAAGAGACCCAGTACTTC.

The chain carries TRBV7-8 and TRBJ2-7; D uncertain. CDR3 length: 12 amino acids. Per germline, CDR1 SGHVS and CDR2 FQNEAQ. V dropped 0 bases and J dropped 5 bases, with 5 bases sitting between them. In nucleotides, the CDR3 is TGTGCCAGCAGCTTAGCGAGAGACGAGCAGTACTTC. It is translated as CASSLARDEQYF. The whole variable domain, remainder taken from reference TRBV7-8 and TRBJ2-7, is GAGVSQSPRYKVAKRGQDVALRCDPISGHVSLFWYQQALGQGPEFLTYFQNEAQLDKSGLPSDRFFAERPEGSVSTLKIQRTQQEDSAVYLCASSLARDEQYFGPGTRLTVT.

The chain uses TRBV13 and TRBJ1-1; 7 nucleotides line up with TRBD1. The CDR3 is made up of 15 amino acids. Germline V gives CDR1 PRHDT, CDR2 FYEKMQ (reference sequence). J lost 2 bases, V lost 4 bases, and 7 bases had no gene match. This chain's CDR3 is CASSSSTGVNTEAFF. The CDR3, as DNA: TGTGCCAGCAGCTCCTCCACAGGGGTCAACACTGAAGCTTTCTTT.

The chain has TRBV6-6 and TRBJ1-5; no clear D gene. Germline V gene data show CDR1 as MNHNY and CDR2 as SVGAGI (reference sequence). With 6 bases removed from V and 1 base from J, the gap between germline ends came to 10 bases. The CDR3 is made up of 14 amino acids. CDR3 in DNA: TGTGCCAGCAGCCCTTACAGCAGCAATCAGCCCCAGCATTTT. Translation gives CASSPYSSNQPQHF.

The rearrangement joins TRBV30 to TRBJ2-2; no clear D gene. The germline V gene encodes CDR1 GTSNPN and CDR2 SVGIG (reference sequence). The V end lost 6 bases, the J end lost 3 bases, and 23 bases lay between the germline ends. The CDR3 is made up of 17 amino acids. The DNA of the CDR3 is TGTGCCTGTGACGCATGGATAGGAGACGTCGACACCGGGGAGCTGTTTTTT. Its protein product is CACDAWIGDVDTGELFF. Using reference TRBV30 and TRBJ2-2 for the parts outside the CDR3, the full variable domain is SQTIHQWPATLVQPVGSPLSLECTVEGTSNPNLYWYRQAAGRGLQLLFYSVGIGQISSEVPQNLSASRPQDRQFILSSKKLLLSDSGFYLCACDAWIGDVDTGELFFGEGSRLTVL.